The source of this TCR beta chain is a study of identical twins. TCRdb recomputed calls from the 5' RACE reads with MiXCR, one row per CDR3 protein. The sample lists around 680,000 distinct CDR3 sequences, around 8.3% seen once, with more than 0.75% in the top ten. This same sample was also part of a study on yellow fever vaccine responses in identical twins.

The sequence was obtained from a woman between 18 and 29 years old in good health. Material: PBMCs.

The CDR3 DNA follows: TGTGCCAGCAGCTCCGACAGGGGGCCAGATCAGCCCCAGCATTTT. Translated, it gives CASSSDRGPDQPQHF. V usage is TRBV7-9 and J usage is TRBJ1-5; 10 bases are a match to TRBD1. J was trimmed by 5 bases and V by 4 bases; bases with no gene match: 5. Per germline, CDR1 SEHNR and CDR2 FQNEAQ (reference sequence). CDR3 length: 15 residues. Looking up the rest from reference TRBV7-9 and TRBJ1-5 gives the full variable domain: DTGVSQNPRHKITKRGQNVTFRCDPISEHNRLYWYRQTLGQGPEFLTYFQNEAQLEKSRLLSDRFSAERPKGSFSTLEIQRTEQGDSAMYLCASSSDRGPDQPQHFGDGTRLSIL.